A single sample is the source of the 9 T cell receptor beta chains below, sequenced in a study of T-cell reconstitution after alpha-beta-depleted transplantation in children. Molecular barcoding with unique molecular identifiers was used for the TCRbeta library. A single record per CDR3 protein comes from TCRdb applying MiXCR to the PCR reads. The table records approximately 630,000 distinct CDR3 sequences, approximately 14% of them present only once. Here the sequenced sample was PBMCs, taken before TCRalphabeta/CD19-depleted stem cell transplant. The receptor source for this set is a girl aged 2 to 9 with congenital amegakaryocytic thrombocytopenia, due to receive a stem cell transplant.

The table lists this clonotype with many counts. The chain joins TRBV20-1 to TRBJ1-1; TRBD1 might be the D (6 bases). CDR3 length: 11 amino acids. Germline-derived CDR1 and CDR2 are DFQATT and SNEGSKA (reference sequence). Between the trimmed V and J ends, which lost 4 bases and 6 bases, there was a span of 9 bases. The CDR3 spells CSATAGAEAFF. The CDR3 DNA sequence: TGCAGTGCTACAGCAGGGGCTGAAGCTTTCTTT.

This clonotype was seen at least ten times. The chain has TRBV20-1 and TRBJ2-3, with D possibly being TRBD1 or TRBD2 (5 bases each). The CDR3 has 15 amino acids. Between the trimmed V and J ends, which lost 8 bases and 2 bases, there was a span of 20 bases. Germline CDR1 DFQATT, CDR2 SNEGSKA (reference sequence). The CDR3 nucleotides are TGCAGTTTTCCGGGACGGGGATCCTACACAGATACGCAGTATTTT. It yields the protein CSFPGRGSYTDTQYF.

The chain links TRBV20-1 to TRBJ2-6; TRBD1 matches 8 bases. The CDR3 is made up of 18 amino acids. Germline CDR1 is DFQATT and CDR2 is SNEGSKA (reference sequence). Trimming cost V 3 bases and J 3 bases; bases outside gene matches: 13. The CDR3 DNA follows: TGCAGTGCTAGCCTAGGAACCCCCAGGGGGCTTGGGGCCAACGTCCTGACTTTC. It yields the protein CSASLGTPRGLGANVLTF.

This clonotype appeared many times. The CDR3 protein is CSASAGLAGWDEQFF. The CDR3 DNA reads TGCAGTGCTAGTGCCGGACTAGCGGGATGGGATGAGCAGTTCTTC. The V and J genes are TRBV20-1 and TRBJ2-1; 12 bases match TRBD2. CDR3 length equals 15 residues. Unmatched junction bases numbered 8, after V lost 3 bases and J lost 8 bases. Germline loops: CDR1 DFQATT, CDR2 SNEGSKA (reference sequence).

In its sample, this clonotype was seen many times. V is TRBV9 and J is TRBJ2-1, with D unresolved. The length of the CDR3 is 12 residues. V was clipped by 0 bases and J by 8 bases, with 6 bases between them. Germline CDR1 reads SGDLS; CDR2 reads YYNGEE. The CDR3 protein is CASSVDRDEQFF. DNA for the CDR3: TGTGCCAGCAGCGTAGACCGGGATGAGCAGTTCTTC.

In the case of this clonotype: This may be a read error: a much more frequent sequence differs by one nucleotide. This sequence joins TRBV20-1 and TRBJ2-3, with TRBD1 matching 7 bases. Germline lookup yields CDR1 DFQATT and CDR2 SNEGSKA (reference sequence). V shed 5 bases, J shed 10 bases, and the junction held 18 bases outside the gene matches. CDR3 length: 15 residues. The CDR3 bases are TGCAGTGCTGGTGTTCGACAGGGCCCGAGGGATGCGCAGTATTTT. This codes for CSAGVRQGPRDAQYF.

This clonotype showed up many times. This rearrangement joins TRBV29-1 to TRBJ2-3; D call uncertain. The V gene's germline CDR1 is SQVTM and CDR2 ANQGSEA. CDR3 length equals 13 residues. V was trimmed by 5 bases and J by 4 bases, leaving 13 bases between them. The chain's CDR3 is CSVRSRLADTQYF. In nucleotides, the CDR3 is TGCAGCGTTAGGTCCAGGCTCGCAGATACGCAGTATTTT.

This clonotype was found many times. The chain has TRBV12-3 or TRBV12-4 and TRBJ2-7, with 12 positions matching TRBD2. This CDR3 comprises 15 residues. V shed 6 bases and J 3 bases; nucleotides not matched to a gene: 6. CDR3 protein: CASSPTSGSRYEQYF. CDR3 bases: TGTGCCAGCAGCCCGACTAGCGGGAGTCGCTACGAGCAGTACTTC.

This clonotype has at least ten counts. This rearrangement joins TRBV5-1 to TRBJ2-7; D is perhaps TRBD2 (5 bases). The CDR3 covers 17 residues. CDR1 and CDR2 from the germline V gene are SGHRS and YFSETQ. Trimming cost V 2 bases and J 3 bases, with 21 bases left between them. The CDR3 spells CASSLNGGGRRLYEQYF. As DNA, the CDR3 is TGCGCCAGCAGCTTAAATGGTGGTGGTCGGAGGCTCTACGAGCAGTACTTC. Looking up the rest from reference TRBV5-1 and TRBJ2-7 gives the full variable domain: KAGVTQTPRYLIKTRGQQVTLSCSPISGHRSVSWYQQTPGQGLQFLFEYFSETQRNKGNFPGRFSGRQFSNSRSEMNVSTLELGDSALYLCASSLNGGGRRLYEQYFGPGTRLTVT.